Presented here are 4 T cell receptor beta chains from one specimen sequenced in a study of T cell changes during pregnancy in multiple sclerosis. Repertoires were generated with immunoSEQ multiplex PCR, while TCRdb's copy carries only in-frame clones and drops some. The data hold about 42,000 clones, with 84% observed a single time. This material consisted of CD4+ T cells from peripheral blood mononuclear cells, taken before pregnancy. These receptors all come from a female donor with multiple sclerosis, enrolled in a pregnancy study.

The chain has TRBV18 and TRBJ2-1, with D unclear. This CDR3 contains 13 residues. Trimming stripped 0 bases from V and 2 bases from J, with 2 bases between. CDR1 is KGHSH and CDR2 is LQKENI in the germline V gene. CDR3 region: CASSPPTYNEQFF. CDR3 DNA: TGTGCCAGCTCACCACCTACCTACAATGAGCAGTTCTTC.

The V and J genes are TRBV7-8 and TRBJ1-1, with TRBD1 as a possible D gene (5 bases). Germline V gene data show CDR1 as SGHVS and CDR2 as FQNEAQ. The CDR3 runs to 17 residues. The V gene lost 2 bases and the J gene lost 5 bases, with 21 bases spanning the gap. CDR3 coding DNA: TGTGCCAGCAGCTTAAAGGCCTATCCGATGGGGGGTACTGAAGCTTTCTTT. Translating gives CASSLKAYPMGGTEAFF. Filled out from reference TRBV7-8 and TRBJ1-1, the complete variable domain reads GAGVSQSPRYKVAKRGQDVALRCDPISGHVSLFWYQQALGQGPEFLTYFQNEAQLDKSGLPSDRFFAERPEGSVSTLKIQRTQQEDSAVYLCASSLKAYPMGGTEAFFGQGTRLTVV.

This clone was detected only once. V is TRBV5-1 and J is TRBJ1-2, with D possibly being TRBD1 (6 bases). V shed 5 bases and J shed 2 bases, with 10 bases lying between them. Germline assignment: CDR1 SGHRS and CDR2 YFSETQ. This CDR3 is 13 amino acids long. The CDR3 nucleotides are TGCGCCAGCAGTTCAGGGGTAAACTATGGCTACACCTTC. This codes for CASSSGVNYGYTF.

The chain links TRBV5-1 to TRBJ1-6; a possible D gene is TRBD1 (6 bases). Looked up from germline, CDR1 is SGHRS and CDR2 is YFSETQ. CDR3 size: 18 residues. V dropped 2 bases and J dropped 4 bases, with 19 bases sitting between them. The CDR3 is CASSFRDTITGYNSPLHF. CDR3 nucleotide sequence: TGCGCCAGCAGCTTCCGGGACACCATCACGGGGTATAATTCACCCCTCCACTTT.